This T cell receptor (beta chain) was recovered during a study of T cells in narcolepsy. The overall study: Healthy controls were enrolled alongside patients with narcolepsy type 1 or type 2. Study-wide findings and caveats: Autoreactive clone sequences were missing from some blood memory CD4+ repertoires. Autoreactive clonotypes reportedly recurred in blood of same and different patients, not controls. Same-patient CSF and blood CD4+ T cell clonotypes included HCRT-specific and TRIB2-specific autoreactive ones.

Clones were sequenced by immunoSEQ multiplex PCR, and TCRdb holds only the in-frame ones, with some missing. The table records around 30,000 clones, over 80% of them present only once. With respect to this clone: Antigen: not known.

The CDR3 runs 15 residues. Germline CDR1 and CDR2: SGDLS and YYNGEE. After removal of 0 bases from V and 3 bases from J, the junction contained 3 bases not matched to a gene. The sample comprised CD45RA- memory CD4+ T cells from PBMCs. The sequence was obtained from a human donor with narcolepsy. The chain recombines TRBV9 with TRBJ2-4; 7 bases are shared with TRBD1. The CDR3 sequence is CASSVGQGDKNIQYF. The DNA of the CDR3 is TGTGCCAGCAGCGTAGGACAGGGTGACAAAAACATTCAGTACTTC.